The 15 T cell receptor beta chains below all came from one sample that was sequenced in a study of blood T cells in healthy people across ages. A second PCR of 7 to 11 cycles used a sample-barcoded 5' primer and a J-beta primer mix. From the 5' RACE reads, TCRdb called clonotypes with MiXCR, one entry per CDR3 protein. This table holds some 760,000 distinct CDR3 sequences, roughly 25% found once. This sample was also put to use in a study of T cells of mothers and their children.

The sample consisted of blood. The source is a boy aged 5-17 years in good health.

A few counts support this clonotype. V and J are TRBV2 and TRBJ1-6; D is unclear. Germline V gene lookup returns CDR1 SNHLY and CDR2 FYNNEI. CDR3 length: 13 amino acids. V gave up 6 bases and J gave up 5 bases, with 8 bases separating them. The CDR3 spells CASREFDNSPLHF. The CDR3 DNA sequence: TGTGCCAGCAGGGAATTCGATAATTCACCCCTCCACTTT.

This clonotype has a handful of counts. The chain carries TRBV5-1 and TRBJ2-5; D may be TRBD1 or TRBD2 (5 bases each). The J call is doubtful: the DNA matches TRBJ2-7 better. Germline values: CDR1 SGHRS, CDR2 YFSETQ. The CDR3 is made up of 17 amino acids. In DNA, the CDR3 is TGCGCCAGCAGCTCCGGGATGACAGCTATAACGTCCTACGAGCAGTACTTC. Residues: CASSSGMTAITSYEQYF.

This clonotype has just a few counts. In nucleotides, the CDR3 is TGTGCCAGCAGCCAATTTCGCGGGGGGCGCACCTACAATGAGCAGTTCTTC. Translation: CASSQFRGGRTYNEQFF. This sequence joins TRBV3-1 and TRBJ2-1, with TRBD2 matching 8 bases. The CDR3 runs to 17 residues. J gave up 2 bases and V 2 bases, and 8 bases lay outside the gene matches. Germline values: CDR1 LGHDT, CDR2 YNNKEL (reference sequence).

This clonotype showed up just a few times. The CDR3 is CASSLWAGETQYF. The CDR3 DNA reads as TGTGCCAGCAGCTTGTGGGCCGGGGAGACCCAGTACTTC. The rearrangement uses TRBV7-3 and TRBJ2-5; D uncertain. Germline CDR1 reads SGHTA; CDR2 reads FQGTGA. The germline V and J ends were trimmed by 3 bases and 5 bases, with 10 bases remaining between them. The CDR3 covers 13 residues.

This chain uses TRBV18 with TRBJ2-7; D unclear. V gave up 3 bases and J gave up 5 bases, with 11 bases separating them. In germline, CDR1 is KGHSH, CDR2 LQKENI. The length of the CDR3 is 13 residues. The CDR3 region is CASSPVESHEQYF. The CDR3 nucleotides are TGTGCCAGCTCACCGGTCGAGAGCCACGAGCAGTACTTC.

The V call is TRBV7-2, the J call TRBJ2-5, with 7 nucleotides matching TRBD2. Germline V gene data show CDR1 as SGHTA and CDR2 as FQGNSA. CDR3 length: 14 amino acids. Trimming at V came to 5 bases and at J to 5 bases, leaving 8 bases not matched to a gene. CDR3 sequence: CASSILTSAETQYF. CDR3 in DNA: TGTGCCAGCAGCATCCTCACTAGCGCGGAGACCCAGTACTTC.

The V gene is TRBV20-1, the J gene TRBJ2-5; weak D call: TRBD2 (6 bases). The J call may be wrong; the DNA end is better matched by TRBJ2-7. The CDR3 consists of 14 residues. Germline V lookup: CDR1 DFQATT, CDR2 SNEGSKA (reference sequence). In DNA, the CDR3 is TGCAGTGCTAGGGGCCCAGGGACTCCCTACGAGCAGTACTTC. Protein: CSARGPGTPYEQYF.

The V gene is TRBV2, the J gene TRBJ2-5; the match to TRBD1 covers 8 bases. The J call may be incorrect, as the DNA end agrees better with TRBJ2-7. The CDR3 loop spans 14 amino acids. Germline V CDR1 and CDR2: SNHLY, FYNNEI. The CDR3 coding sequence is TGTGCCAGCAGCTCACAGGGGGTAGCCTACGAGCAGTACTTC. It codes for CASSSQGVAYEQYF.

For this clonotype: A single base separates this from a much larger clone, so it may be a read error. The rearrangement joins TRBV9 to TRBJ2-6; D is unresolved. Looked up from germline, CDR1 is SGDLS and CDR2 is YYNGEE. Trimming removed 5 bases from V and 2 bases from J, with 5 bases in between. CDR3 size: 13 residues. As DNA, the CDR3 is TGTGCCAGCAGGTCCCCTGGGGCCAACGTCCTGACTTTC. Translation: CASRSPGANVLTF.

This clonotype was seen more than once but under ten times. This chain links TRBV4-1 with TRBJ2-5; D might be TRBD1 (5 bases). With 0 bases removed from V and 6 bases from J, the gap between germline ends came to 14 bases. Per germline, CDR1 MGHRA and CDR2 YSYEKL. The CDR3 runs to 15 residues. The CDR3 DNA reads as TGCGCCAGCAGCCAAGATCCGGGCAGGGTGCAGACCCAGTACTTC. It translates to CASSQDPGRVQTQYF.

The chain carries TRBV20-1 and TRBJ1-3, with TRBD1 matching over 9 bases. V shed 5 bases, J shed 2 bases, and the junction held 4 bases outside the gene matches. There are 14 residues in the CDR3. Germline V gene data show CDR1 as DFQATT and CDR2 as SNEGSKA (reference sequence). DNA of the CDR3: TGCAGTGCTTGGGACAGGGCCACTGGAAACACCATATATTTT. Translation gives CSAWDRATGNTIYF.

This clonotype was observed a handful of times. The chain joins TRBV5-6 to TRBJ2-3; 11 positions agree with TRBD1. This CDR3 has 16 amino acids. V dropped 1 base and J dropped 4; count of bases not matched to a gene: 5. Germline CDR1 reads SGHDT; CDR2 reads YYEEEE. The CDR3 DNA reads TGTGCCAGCAGCTTGCCGGGACAGGGGGTATCAGATACGCAGTATTTT. Translating gives CASSLPGQGVSDTQYF.

The V and J genes are TRBV20-1 and TRBJ1-2; weak D call: TRBD1 (6 bases). The V gene lost 6 bases and the J gene lost 0 bases, with 14 bases spanning the gap. This CDR3 has 14 residues. The germline CDR1 and CDR2 sequences are DFQATT and SNEGSKA (reference sequence). CDR3 region: CSAPGRTANYGYTF. The CDR3 region has the DNA TGCAGTGCCCCGGGACGGACAGCTAACTATGGCTACACCTTC.

This clonotype was found a few times. The chain's CDR3 is CASSETGNNQPQHF. For the CDR3, the DNA is TGTGCCAGCAGTGAGACAGGAAACAATCAGCCCCAGCATTTT. The chain employs TRBV2 and TRBJ1-5; perhaps TRBD1 as D (6 bases). Trimming stripped 3 bases from V and 3 bases from J, with 9 bases between. The CDR3 runs 14 residues. Germline loops: CDR1 SNHLY, CDR2 FYNNEI. Using reference TRBV2 and TRBJ1-5 for the parts outside the CDR3, the full variable domain is EPEVTQTPSHQVTQMGQEVILRCVPISNHLYFYWYRQILGQKVEFLVSFYNNEISEKSEIFDDQFSVERPDGSNFTLKIRSTKLEDSAMYFCASSETGNNQPQHFGDGTRLSIL.

This clonotype has just a few counts. The chain recombines TRBV7-9 with TRBJ2-5, with a possible D match to TRBD2 (6 bases). The J call could be wrong; TRBJ2-1 is a better fit for the DNA end. Germline CDR1 SEHNR, CDR2 FQNEAQ (reference sequence). This CDR3 is built from 16 residues. The CDR3 sequence is CASSLETRRSSVGQFF. CDR3 nucleotides: TGTGCCAGCAGCTTAGAGACTAGGCGAAGTAGCGTGGGGCAGTTCTTC.